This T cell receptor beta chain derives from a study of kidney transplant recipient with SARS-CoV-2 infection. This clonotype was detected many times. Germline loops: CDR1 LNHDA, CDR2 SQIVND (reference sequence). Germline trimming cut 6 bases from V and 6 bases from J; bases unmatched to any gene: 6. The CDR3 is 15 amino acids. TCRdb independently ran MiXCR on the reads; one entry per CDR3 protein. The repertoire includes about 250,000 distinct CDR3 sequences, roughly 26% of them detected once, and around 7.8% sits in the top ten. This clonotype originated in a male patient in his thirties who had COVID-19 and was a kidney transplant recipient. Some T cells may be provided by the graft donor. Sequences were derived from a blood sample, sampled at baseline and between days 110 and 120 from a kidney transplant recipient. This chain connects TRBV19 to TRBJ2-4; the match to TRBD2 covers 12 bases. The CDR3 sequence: CASSKTSGSANIQYF. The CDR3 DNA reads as TGTGCCAGTAGCAAGACTAGCGGGAGTGCAAACATTCAGTACTTC. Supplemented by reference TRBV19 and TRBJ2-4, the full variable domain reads DGGITQSPKYLFRKEGQNVTLSCEQNLNHDAMYWYRQDPGQGLRLIYYSQIVNDFQKGDIAEGYSVSREKKESFPLTVTSAQKNPTAFYLCASSKTSGSANIQYFGAGTRLSVL.